The clone carrying this T cell receptor (beta chain) was seen only a few times. These data originate in a study of blood T cells in healthy people across ages. Using a J-beta primer mix together with a sample-barcoded 5' primer, a second PCR was run for roughly 7 to 11 cycles. TCRdb recomputed calls from the 5' RACE reads with MiXCR, one row per CDR3 protein. The table lists more than 650,000 distinct CDR3 sequences, roughly 20% of them singletons. Germline V gene lookup returns CDR1 SGHVS and CDR2 FQNEAQ. This CDR3 has 17 amino acids. After removal of 6 bases from V and 0 bases from J, the junction contained 7 bases not matched to a gene.

This receptor was taken from a man aged 65 to 79 in good health. The sample was blood. This chain joins TRBV7-8 and TRBJ2-1; 11 bases map to TRBD2. The CDR3 sequence is CASRRLAGYTSYNEQFF. In DNA, the CDR3 is TGTGCCAGCAGACGACTAGCGGGGTACACCTCCTACAATGAGCAGTTCTTC.